The source of this TCR beta chain is a study of T cell responses to AZD1222 COVID-19 vaccine. Produced via immunoSEQ multiplex PCR; TCRdb's table is partial and in-frame only. The repertoire holds roughly 150,000 clones, with under 95% as singletons. The germline CDR1 and CDR2 sequences are MNHEY and SVGAGI. The germline V and J ends were trimmed by 6 bases and 2 bases, with 14 bases remaining between them. The CDR3 length is 14 residues. This sequence joins TRBV6-5 and TRBJ2-7; D possibly corresponds to TRBD1 (6 bases). Sequencing used peripheral blood, obtained on day 0 of AZD1222 vaccination. This clonotype was obtained from an adult in good health. In nucleotides, the CDR3 is TGTGCCAGCAGCCTAGAGGGGGTTACCTACGAGCAGTACTTC. This gives the protein CASSLEGVTYEQYF.